This is a list of T cell receptor beta chains from one sample in a study of T cell changes during pregnancy in multiple sclerosis. Clones were read by immunoSEQ multiplex PCR, and TCRdb kept only the in-frame ones, dropping some. The sample shows roughly 56,000 clones, about 90% of them seen only once. The sequencing here drew on CD4+ T cells from peripheral blood mononuclear cells, taken after pregnancy. These TCRs come from a female donor in good health, enrolled as a control in a pregnancy study. CDR3s include the opening cysteine and the closing phenylalanine or tryptophan. Each record gives: CDR3 protein, CDR3 DNA, D gene, V gene, clone size, J gene. A D gene is named only where the DNA matches it firmly. Rows may omit the clone size; those that give it use once, few, many or a size class.

cdr3_aa: CASSVLGQGPNTEAFF; cdr3_nt: TGTGCCAGCAGTGTATTGGGACAGGGCCCGAACACTGAAGCTTTCTTT; d_call: TRBD1; v_call: TRBV25-1; clone_size: .; j_call: TRBJ1-1
cdr3_aa: CASSQGLAGGKDTQYF; cdr3_nt: TGTGCCAGCAGCCAGGGGCTAGCGGGGGGGAAGGATACGCAGTATTTT; d_call: TRBD2; v_call: TRBV4-2; clone_size: .; j_call: TRBJ2-3
cdr3_aa: CASSQDRGYGYTF; cdr3_nt: TGTGCCAGCAGCCAAGACAGGGGCTATGGCTACACCTTC; d_call: TRBD1; v_call: TRBV11-1; clone_size: .; j_call: TRBJ1-2
cdr3_aa: CASSLWTGGAGGTDTQYF; cdr3_nt: TGTGCCAGCAGTTTATGGACAGGGGGCGCGGGGGGCACAGATACGCAGTATTTT; d_call: TRBD1; v_call: TRBV27; clone_size: .; j_call: TRBJ2-3
cdr3_aa: CATSRLSGTSGNNEQFF; cdr3_nt: TGTGCCACCAGCAGATTAAGCGGGACTAGCGGAAACAATGAGCAGTTCTTC; d_call: TRBD2; v_call: TRBV15; clone_size: .; j_call: TRBJ2-1
cdr3_aa: CASHERTINYEQYF; cdr3_nt: TGCGCCAGCCACGAGAGGACAATCAACTACGAGCAGTACTTC; d_call: .; v_call: TRBV5-1; clone_size: .; j_call: TRBJ2-7
cdr3_aa: CASSYPGAPGYTEAFF; cdr3_nt: TGTGCCAGCAGTTACCCAGGGGCCCCCGGGTACACTGAAGCTTTCTTT; d_call: .; v_call: TRBV6-6; clone_size: .; j_call: TRBJ1-1
cdr3_aa: CAISDLTAEKLFF; cdr3_nt: TGTGCCATCAGTGATTTAACAGCTGAAAAACTGTTTTTT; d_call: .; v_call: TRBV10-3; clone_size: .; j_call: TRBJ1-4
cdr3_aa: CASSPGGGGETQYF; cdr3_nt: TGTGCCAGCAGTCCCGGGGGAGGCGGGGAGACCCAGTACTTC; d_call: .; v_call: TRBV11-3; clone_size: .; j_call: TRBJ2-5
cdr3_aa: CASSYWRGGYEQYF; cdr3_nt: TGTGCCAGCAGTTACTGGCGGGGGGGGTACGAGCAGTACTTC; d_call: TRBD2; v_call: TRBV6-5; clone_size: .; j_call: TRBJ2-7
cdr3_aa: CASSKTGTLVANYGYTF; cdr3_nt: TGTGCCAGTAGTAAAACCGGGACACTTGTCGCTAACTATGGCTACACCTTC; d_call: .; v_call: TRBV19; clone_size: .; j_call: TRBJ1-2
cdr3_aa: CASSFWTGGESSYEQYF; cdr3_nt: TGTGCCAGCAGCTTTTGGACAGGGGGCGAATCCTCCTACGAGCAGTACTTC; d_call: TRBD1; v_call: TRBV11-2; clone_size: .; j_call: TRBJ2-7
cdr3_aa: CASSPQGTVGYEQYF; cdr3_nt: TGTGCCAGCAGCCCCCAGGGGACAGTAGGTTACGAGCAGTACTTC; d_call: TRBD1; v_call: TRBV7-2; clone_size: .; j_call: TRBJ2-7
cdr3_aa: CASSPMGQGSSSYNSPLHF; cdr3_nt: TGTGCCAGCTCACCAATGGGTCAGGGGTCGAGCTCCTATAATTCACCCCTCCACTTT; d_call: .; v_call: TRBV18; clone_size: .; j_call: TRBJ1-6
cdr3_aa: CSSGTGNQPQHF; cdr3_nt: TGCAGCTCTGGGACAGGCAATCAGCCCCAGCATTTT; d_call: TRBD1; v_call: TRBV29-1; clone_size: .; j_call: TRBJ1-5
cdr3_aa: CASSLQQSNSPLHF; cdr3_nt: TGTGCCAGCAGCCTACAGCAATCCAATTCACCCCTCCACTTT; d_call: .; v_call: TRBV11-2; clone_size: .; j_call: TRBJ1-6
cdr3_aa: CASSLGDRVSYEQYF; cdr3_nt: TGTGCCAGCAGCTTGGGGGACAGGGTCTCCTACGAGCAGTACTTC; d_call: TRBD1; v_call: TRBV5-6; clone_size: .; j_call: TRBJ2-7
cdr3_aa: CASRPRAGSQETQYF; cdr3_nt: TGTGCCAGCAGGCCCAGAGCGGGGAGCCAAGAGACCCAGTACTTC; d_call: TRBD2; v_call: TRBV6-6; clone_size: .; j_call: TRBJ2-5
cdr3_aa: CASSQGPDREAFF; cdr3_nt: TGTGCCAGCAGCCAAGGGCCGGACAGGGAAGCTTTCTTT; d_call: TRBD1; v_call: TRBV4-2; clone_size: few; j_call: TRBJ1-1
cdr3_aa: CASSEAGVTEAFF; cdr3_nt: TGTGCCAGCAGTGAAGCAGGGGTCACTGAAGCTTTCTTT; d_call: .; v_call: TRBV6-1; clone_size: .; j_call: TRBJ1-1
cdr3_aa: CAWSVRLAVDTQYF; cdr3_nt: TGTGCCTGGAGTGTTAGACTAGCGGTGGATACGCAGTATTTT; d_call: TRBD2; v_call: TRBV30; clone_size: .; j_call: TRBJ2-3
cdr3_aa: CAITDTVNTEAFF; cdr3_nt: TGTGCCATCACCGACACAGTGAACACTGAAGCTTTCTTT; d_call: .; v_call: TRBV10-3; clone_size: few; j_call: TRBJ1-1